The 10 T cell receptor beta chains listed next were all sequenced from one sample in a study of T cell changes during pregnancy in multiple sclerosis. Here immunoSEQ multiplex PCR was the method, and the copy in TCRdb shows in-frame clones only, minus some. The data contain over 60,000 clones, about 89% of them singletons. Sequencing used peripheral blood, obtained in the first trimester of pregnancy. Every receptor here comes from a female donor with multiple sclerosis, enrolled in a pregnancy study.

The sample holds one count of this clone. One end of the junction does not line up with germline, which may come from a read error. The rearrangement uses TRBV5-4 and TRBJ1-2; D is uncertain. The CDR3 loop spans 8 amino acids. Germline CDR1 SGHNT, CDR2 YYREEE (reference sequence). The CDR3: CASAVSPF. The CDR3 DNA is TGTGCCAGCGCGGTCAGCCCCTTC.

The rearrangement links TRBV5-1 to TRBJ2-1; 10 bases are a match to TRBD2. This CDR3 comprises 16 residues. The ends lost 2 bases at V and 4 bases at J; junction bases unmatched: 6. Germline assignment: CDR1 SGHRS and CDR2 YFSETQ. As DNA, the CDR3 is TGCGCCAGCAGCTTCCAAGGACTAGCGGATTACAATGAGCAGTTCTTC. Its translation is CASSFQGLADYNEQFF.

DNA of the CDR3: TGTGCCAGCTCACCCCGGACCCTCGGGGAGGCCACTAATGAAAAACTGTTTTTT. The encoded protein is CASSPRTLGEATNEKLFF. The chain carries TRBV18 and TRBJ1-4; D uncertain. The CDR3 loop spans 18 amino acids. Germline V gives CDR1 KGHSH, CDR2 LQKENI. V dropped 3 bases and J dropped 2 bases, with 19 bases sitting between them.

The rearrangement links TRBV27 to TRBJ2-1; weak D call: TRBD2 (6 bases). V was cut by 2 bases and J by 4 bases, with 9 bases left in between. CDR3 size: 14 residues. The germline gives CDR1 MNHEY, CDR2 SMNVEV (reference sequence). CDR3 residues: CASSLTSLYNEQFF. CDR3 DNA sequence: TGTGCCAGCAGTTTAACTAGCTTATACAATGAGCAGTTCTTC.

This chain connects TRBV29-1 to TRBJ2-5; 9 nucleotides agree with TRBD2. Germline trimming cut 2 bases from V and 2 bases from J; bases unmatched to any gene: 6. Germline V lookup: CDR1 SQVTM, CDR2 ANQGSEA. The CDR3 length is 15 residues. The CDR3 DNA reads as TGCAGCGTTGAAAGGGGGCTAGCGGGACAAGAGACCCAGTACTTC. Protein sequence: CSVERGLAGQETQYF.

V usage is TRBV7-7 and J usage is TRBJ2-3; 10 bases match TRBD2. With 5 bases clipped from V and 1 base from J, the junction kept 3 bases outside the gene matches. From germline, CDR1 is SSHAT and CDR2 FNYEAQ (reference sequence). This CDR3 contains 15 residues. CDR3 amino acids: CASSLGLAGTDTQYF. CDR3 sequence (DNA): TGTGCCAGCAGCCTTGGACTAGCGGGCACAGATACGCAGTATTTT.

V usage is TRBV5-1 and J usage is TRBJ2-5, with 7 bases that match TRBD2. The V segment lost 4 bases and the J segment 5 bases; nucleotides outside the gene matches: 11. In germline, CDR1 is SGHRS, CDR2 YFSETQ. This CDR3 contains 15 residues. In DNA, the CDR3 is TGCGCCAGCAGCGCGGACGGGGGAGGGCGGGAGACCCAGTACTTC. This encodes CASSADGGGRETQYF.

V usage is TRBV7-3 and J usage is TRBJ2-3; tentative D call: TRBD2 (7 bases). The ends were cut back, 4 bases at V and 2 bases at J, with 16 bases in the middle. The CDR3 consists of 16 residues. Germline loops: CDR1 SGHTA, CDR2 FQGTGA. CDR3 residues: CASSSPPGGPTDTQYF. DNA for the CDR3: TGTGCCAGCAGCTCCCCTCCCGGGGGGCCCACAGATACGCAGTATTTT. Variable domain in full (rest from reference TRBV7-3 and TRBJ2-3): GAGVSQTPSNKVTEKGKYVELRCDPISGHTALYWYRQSLGQGPEFLIYFQGTGAADDSGLPNDRFFAVRPEGSVSTLKIQRTERGDSAVYLCASSSPPGGPTDTQYFGPGTRLTVL.

This sequence joins TRBV6-1 and TRBJ2-5, with D maybe TRBD1 (5 bases). CDR1 MNHNS and CDR2 SASEGT come from the germline V gene. V dropped 6 bases and J dropped 3 bases, with 14 bases sitting between them. The CDR3 length is 14 residues. CDR3 protein: CASRSGQFEETQYF. The CDR3 bases are TGTGCCAGCAGATCAGGGCAATTTGAAGAGACCCAGTACTTC.

V is TRBV5-6 and J is TRBJ1-4; a possible D gene is TRBD1 (5 bases). This CDR3 has 19 amino acids. Trimming took 3 bases from V and 2 from J, leaving 23 bases between them. Germline V CDR1 and CDR2: SGHDT, YYEEEE. In DNA form, the CDR3 reads TGTGCCAGCAGCTCGCCCTTCGACAGATACCGTGGGACTAATGAAAAACTGTTTTTT. It yields the protein CASSSPFDRYRGTNEKLFF.